These 17 T cell receptor beta chains were sequenced from one sample in a study of Ad26.COV2.S vaccination and SARS-CoV-2 variants. Repertoires were generated with immunoSEQ multiplex PCR, while TCRdb's copy carries only in-frame clones and drops some. Of roughly 380,000 clones in the sample, 92% were seen once. Material: peripheral blood, obtained after recovery from COVID-19. All receptors come from a human donor who had recovered from COVID-19.

The chain links TRBV13 to TRBJ1-2; D not certain. Germline V gene lookup returns CDR1 PRHDT and CDR2 FYEKMQ (reference sequence). This CDR3 is built from 16 residues. V dropped 0 bases and J dropped 2 bases, with 13 bases sitting between them. The DNA of the CDR3 is TGTGCCAGCAGCTTAGGATATAGGTCAGAGAACTATGGCTACACCTTC. Translation gives CASSLGYRSENYGYTF.

V is TRBV7-9 and J is TRBJ1-2, with a possible D match to TRBD1 (6 bases). The V gene lost 5 bases and the J gene lost 3 bases, with 13 bases spanning the gap. Germline CDR1 SEHNR, CDR2 FQNEAQ (reference sequence). CDR3 length: 14 residues. The CDR3 loop reads CASSPGAWDYGYTF. CDR3 nucleotides: TGTGCCAGCAGCCCGGGGGCGTGGGACTATGGCTACACCTTC.

The genes are TRBV6-2 or TRBV6-3 and TRBJ2-7; D call uncertain. Between the trimmed V and J ends, which lost 2 bases and 2 bases, there was a span of 16 bases. From germline, CDR1 is MNHEY and CDR2 SVGEGT. The CDR3 contains 16 residues. CDR3 residues: CASSYSFNRSPYEQYF. The CDR3 nucleotides are TGTGCCAGCAGTTACAGTTTTAACAGATCCCCCTACGAGCAGTACTTC.

This chain links TRBV4-3 with TRBJ1-6; D is ambiguous. Germline assignment: CDR1 LGHNA and CDR2 YSLEER. This CDR3 has 14 residues. Trimming took 4 bases from V and 7 from J, leaving 11 bases between them. Here the CDR3 DNA reads TGCGCCAGCAGCCGAGTAAAGGTGAATTCACCCCTCCACTTT. Translating gives CASSRVKVNSPLHF.

The V call is TRBV11-3, the J call TRBJ2-5; D call uncertain. This CDR3 is 13 amino acids long. V was shortened by 2 bases and J by 3 bases, with 7 bases between the two germline ends. The germline V gene has CDR1 SGHNT and CDR2 YENEEA. CDR3: CASSLYPEETQYF. As DNA, the CDR3 is TGTGCCAGCAGCTTATACCCAGAAGAGACCCAGTACTTC.

The chain has TRBV27 and TRBJ2-2; D unresolved. V was cut by 5 bases and J by 9 bases, with 13 bases left in between. Germline V CDR1 and CDR2: MNHEY, SMNVEV (reference sequence). This CDR3 spans 13 amino acids. Here the CDR3 DNA reads TGTGCCAGCAGTCCCCCGTTCGCAAGGGAGCTGTTTTTT. Translation gives CASSPPFARELFF.

This chain connects TRBV2 to TRBJ1-2; D unresolved. The germline V and J ends were trimmed by 2 bases and 4 bases, with 14 bases remaining between them. CDR3 length: 15 residues. Germline V gene sequence: CDR1 SNHLY, CDR2 FYNNEI. This CDR3 is CASSEWTGPLYGYTF. The CDR3 bases are TGTGCCAGCAGTGAATGGACGGGCCCCCTCTATGGCTACACCTTC.

This chain connects TRBV4-1 to TRBJ1-1; 8 bases line up with TRBD1. CDR3 length equals 15 residues. The germline CDR1 and CDR2 sequences are MGHRA and YSYEKL. The V gene end was trimmed by 3 bases and the J gene end by 8 bases; junction bases not matched to a gene: 11. CDR3 region: CASSQYQTGAFEAFF. In DNA form, the CDR3 reads TGCGCCAGCAGCCAGTACCAGACAGGGGCCTTCGAAGCTTTCTTT.

The CDR3, as DNA: TGTGCCAGCAGCCCCAGGGGTACCGGGGAATACTATGGCTACACCTTC. Amino acid sequence: CASSPRGTGEYYGYTF. The chain joins TRBV5-6 to TRBJ1-2; a weak D match, TRBD1 (6 bases). The CDR3 sequence is 16 residues long. Germline lookup yields CDR1 SGHDT and CDR2 YYEEEE. Between the trimmed V and J ends, which lost 4 bases and 3 bases, there was a span of 19 bases.

V usage is TRBV3-1 (or the pseudogene TRBV3-2) and J usage is TRBJ2-7, with D perhaps matching TRBD2 (5 bases). CDR1 and CDR2 (germline): LGHDT, YNNKEL (reference sequence). Trimming took off 1 base at V and 4 bases at J, with 14 bases between the two ends. This CDR3 contains 15 residues. This CDR3 is CASSQARTSSYEQYF. CDR3 nucleotide sequence: TGTGCCAGCAGCCAAGCCCGGACTTCCTCTTACGAGCAGTACTTC.

The rearrangement links TRBV3-1 (or the pseudogene TRBV3-2) to TRBJ1-1; maybe TRBD1 (5 bases). Trimming took off 4 bases at V and 5 bases at J, with 20 bases between the two ends. This CDR3 has 16 amino acids. Per germline, CDR1 LGHDT and CDR2 YNNKEL (reference sequence). In DNA, the CDR3 is TGTGCCAGCAGCCCGGGAAAAGGACACTCAAGGACTGAAGCTTTCTTT. Its translation is CASSPGKGHSRTEAFF.

The rearrangement joins TRBV12-5 to TRBJ2-5, with D perhaps matching TRBD1 (6 bases). The V gene lost 1 base and the J gene lost 4 bases, with 19 bases spanning the gap. This CDR3 has 17 amino acids. Germline loops: CDR1 LGHNT, CDR2 FRNRAP. CDR3 in DNA: TGTGCTAGTGGTTTGGGTCCCGGGACAAAGAGGATAGAGACCCAGTACTTC. Its protein is CASGLGPGTKRIETQYF.

V usage is TRBV19 and J usage is TRBJ2-4, with D tentatively TRBD2 (6 bases). Trimming took 3 bases from V and 4 from J, leaving 10 bases between them. Germline V CDR1 and CDR2: LNHDA, SQIVND (reference sequence). This CDR3 has 14 amino acids. The CDR3 sequence: CASSIREAKNIQYF. In DNA, the CDR3 is TGTGCCAGTAGTATCAGGGAGGCAAAAAACATTCAGTACTTC.

V is TRBV7-2 and J is TRBJ2-3; tentatively, D is TRBD2 (7 bases). The CDR3 spans 16 residues. From germline, CDR1 is SGHTA and CDR2 FQGNSA. With 5 bases removed from V and 3 bases from J, the gap between germline ends came to 18 bases. Here the CDR3 reads CASSHSFGGPTDTQYF. CDR3 coding DNA: TGTGCCAGCAGCCACAGCTTCGGGGGGCCTACAGATACGCAGTATTTT.

This chain uses TRBV2 with TRBJ2-7, with no clear D. In germline, CDR1 is SNHLY, CDR2 FYNNEI. CDR3 length: 12 amino acids. The V and J ends lost 5 bases and 4 bases respectively, with 9 bases between them. The DNA for the CDR3 is TGTGCCAGCAGTCTAACAGATTACGAGCAGTACTTC. Encoded protein: CASSLTDYEQYF. The variable domain in full, completed from reference TRBV2 and TRBJ2-7, reads EPEVTQTPSHQVTQMGQEVILRCVPISNHLYFYWYRQILGQKVEFLVSFYNNEISEKSEIFDDQFSVERPDGSNFTLKIRSTKLEDSAMYFCASSLTDYEQYFGPGTRLTVT.

J is TRBJ2-3 and V is TRBV6-5; TRBD2 is a possible D gene (5 bases). Trimming cost V 5 bases and J 0 bases, with 9 bases left between them. The CDR3 is 14 residues long. Germline CDR1 and CDR2: MNHEY and SVGAGI. CDR3 DNA: TGTGCCAGCAGTCGGGGTACTAGCACAGATACGCAGTATTTT. Its protein product is CASSRGTSTDTQYF.

The V call is TRBV19, the J call TRBJ1-6, with 11 positions matching TRBD1. The CDR3 extends over 17 amino acids. With V trimmed by 3 bases and J by 6 bases, 7 bases remained unmatched. Germline CDR1 and CDR2: LNHDA and SQIVND (reference sequence). CDR3 coding DNA: TGTGCCAGTAGTATGGGCGGGACAGGGGGACTTAATTCACCCCTCCACTTT. Protein: CASSMGGTGGLNSPLHF.